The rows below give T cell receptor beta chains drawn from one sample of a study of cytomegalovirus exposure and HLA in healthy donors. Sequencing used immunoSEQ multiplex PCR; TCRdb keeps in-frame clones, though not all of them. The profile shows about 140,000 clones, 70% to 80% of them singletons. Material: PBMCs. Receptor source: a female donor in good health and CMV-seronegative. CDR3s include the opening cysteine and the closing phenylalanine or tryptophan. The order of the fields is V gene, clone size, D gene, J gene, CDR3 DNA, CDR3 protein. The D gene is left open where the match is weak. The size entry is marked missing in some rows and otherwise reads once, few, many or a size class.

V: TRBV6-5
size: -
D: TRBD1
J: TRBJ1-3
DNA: TGTGCCAGCATGAGGGACAGGGGGCTCGGAAACACCATATATTTT
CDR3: CASMRDRGLGNTIYF

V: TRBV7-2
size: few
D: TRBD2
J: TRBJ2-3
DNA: TGTGCCAGCAGCTTACTAGCGGGAGGAATAGATACGCAGTATTTT
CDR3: CASSLLAGGIDTQYF

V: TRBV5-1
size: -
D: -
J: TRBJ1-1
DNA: TGCGCCAGCGCCGAGGACACTGAAGCTTTCTTT
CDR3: CASAEDTEAFF

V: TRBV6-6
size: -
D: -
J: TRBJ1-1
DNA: TGTGCCAGCAGTTACTCGACTGCGAACACTGAAGCTTTCTTT
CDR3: CASSYSTANTEAFF

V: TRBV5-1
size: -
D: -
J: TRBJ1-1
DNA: TGCGCCAGCAGCTTGGAGGTAAGCGGCACTGAAGCTTTCTTT
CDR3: CASSLEVSGTEAFF

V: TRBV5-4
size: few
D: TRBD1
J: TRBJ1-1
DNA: TGTGCCAGCAGCTTGGAACTACAGGGGGCCACTGAAGCTTTCTTT
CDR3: CASSLELQGATEAFF

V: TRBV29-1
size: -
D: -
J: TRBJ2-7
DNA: TGCAGCGTCACCTACAGGAGCTCCTACGAGCAGTACTTC
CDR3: CSVTYRSSYEQYF

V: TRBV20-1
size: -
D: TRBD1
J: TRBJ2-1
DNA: TGCAGTGCTGGGACAGCCGCCTCGTTCTTC
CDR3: CSAGTAASFF

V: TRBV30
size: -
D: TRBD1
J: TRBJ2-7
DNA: TGTGCCAGCGGGACAGGGGGCTCCTACGAGCAGTACTTC
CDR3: CASGTGGSYEQYF

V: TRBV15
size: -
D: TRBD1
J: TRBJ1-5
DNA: TGTGCCACCAGCAGAGCCTATGGGACAGTCAATCAGCCCCAGCATTTT
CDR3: CATSRAYGTVNQPQHF

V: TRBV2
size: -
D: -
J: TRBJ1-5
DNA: TGTGCCAGCAGCTTAAGGACTGGTAATCAGCCCCAGCATTTT
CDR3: CASSLRTGNQPQHF

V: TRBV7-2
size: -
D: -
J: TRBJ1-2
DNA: TGTGCCAGCAGCCAGGACAGTAGGGGCCCAGAAGGCTACACCTTC
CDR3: CASSQDSRGPEGYTF

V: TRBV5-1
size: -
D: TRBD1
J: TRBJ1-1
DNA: TGCGCCAGCAGCTTGGCGACAGGGGTGAGGACTGAAGCTTTCTTT
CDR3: CASSLATGVRTEAFF

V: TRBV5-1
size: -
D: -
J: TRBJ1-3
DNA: TGCGCCAGCAGCCCCCGACAAGGGGCAGGAAACACCATATATTTT
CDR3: CASSPRQGAGNTIYF

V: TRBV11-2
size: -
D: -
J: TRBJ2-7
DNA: TGTGCCAGCAGCTTGGTCGGGGGCTACGAGCAGTACTTC
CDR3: CASSLVGGYEQYF

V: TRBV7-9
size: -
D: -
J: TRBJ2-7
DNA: TGTGCCAGCAGCTCCGACTCCACGTATTCCTACGAGCAGTACTTC
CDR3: CASSSDSTYSYEQYF

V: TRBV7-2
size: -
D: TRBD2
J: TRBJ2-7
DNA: TGTGCCAGCGGGTCTAGCGGGAGAACGTCTGAGCAGTACTTC
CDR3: CASGSSGRTSEQYF

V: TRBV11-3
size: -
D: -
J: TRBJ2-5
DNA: TGTGCCAGCAGCTTAGATGGCAGGGGTTTGGAGACCCAGTACTTC
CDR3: CASSLDGRGLETQYF

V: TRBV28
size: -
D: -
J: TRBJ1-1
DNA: TGTGCCAGCAGTTACCATGGGCGAGTGAACACTGAAGCTTTCTTT
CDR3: CASSYHGRVNTEAFF

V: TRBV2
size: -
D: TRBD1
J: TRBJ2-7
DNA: TGTGCCAGCAGTGAGGGGACAGGGGTCGCCGAGCAGTACTTC
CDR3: CASSEGTGVAEQYF